Reported below is one T cell receptor beta chain. No antigen is known for it. The V end was cut by 9 bases, the J end by 9 bases, with 15 bases between. The CDR3 consists of 12 residues. Germline CDR1 reads SNHLY; CDR2 reads FYNNEI. The data belong to a study of T cells in localized non-small cell lung cancer. Assay used: immunoSEQ multiplex PCR; TCRdb lists only in-frame clones, some missing. The data contain some 140,000 clones, 70% to 90% of them singletons. Study results and caveats: The study detected a median roughly 57 of the top 100 tumor clones in adjacent lung.

The chain joins TRBV2 to TRBJ2-4, with D perhaps matching TRBD2 (5 bases). The sample in question was peripheral blood, obtained before any cancer treatment. The TCR sequence derives from a female donor older than 55 with stage I lung adenocarcinoma. The CDR3 sequence: CASGLDLGIQYF. CDR3 sequence (DNA): TGTGCCAGTGGACTGGATTTGGGCATTCAGTACTTC. Looking up the rest from reference TRBV2 and TRBJ2-4 gives the full variable domain: EPEVTQTPSHQVTQMGQEVILRCVPISNHLYFYWYRQILGQKVEFLVSFYNNEISEKSEIFDDQFSVERPDGSNFTLKIRSTKLEDSAMYFCASGLDLGIQYFGAGTRLSVL.